This is a list of T cell receptor beta chains from one sample in a study of beta chain features in type 1 diabetes. Clones were sequenced by immunoSEQ multiplex PCR, and TCRdb holds only the in-frame ones, with some missing. The profile shows 500,000 to 800,000 clones, under 15% of them singletons. The sequenced material came from naive CD4+ T cells from blood. The receptor source for this set is a man younger than 40 with type 1 diabetes. Each CDR3 is given with its conserved first and last residue. The D gene is left open where the match is weak. Not every row has a clone size; where given, it reads once, few, many or a size class.

V,D,J,length,size,DNA,CDR3
TRBV18,TRBD2,TRBJ2-7,17,few,TGTGCCAGCTCACCACCCCTCAGGGAGGGCAGATTCGCCGAGCAGTACTTC,CASSPPLREGRFAEQYF
TRBV7-3,NA,TRBJ1-1,17,NA,TGTGCCAGCAGCTTACTTCCCGGGCAATTGGATCTCACTGAAGCTTTCTTT,CASSLLPGQLDLTEAFF
TRBV5-6,TRBD1,TRBJ2-7,13,few,TGTGCCAGCAGCTCGATCCAGGGGACAGTGTCGTACTTC,CASSSIQGTVSYF
TRBV29-1,NA,TRBJ2-5,15,few,TGCAGCGTTGAGGGGACTTACCCCGGCCAAGAGACCCAGTACTTC,CSVEGTYPGQETQYF
TRBV10-3,NA,TRBJ2-7,15,NA,TGTGCCATCAGCCAGGCAGGGTCGGAAGCCTACGAGCAGTACTTC,CAISQAGSEAYEQYF
TRBV7-9,NA,TRBJ2-3,15,NA,TGTGCCAGCAGCTACAGGAATCCTAGCACAGATACGCAGTATTTT,CASSYRNPSTDTQYF
TRBV19,NA,TRBJ2-6,14,few,TGTGCCAGTATAGGGACCTCTGGGGCCAACGTCCTGACTTTC,CASIGTSGANVLTF
TRBV5-4,NA,TRBJ2-1,16,few,TGTGCCAGCAGCGGTCAGGGGGGGGCTGGCTACAATGAGCAGTTCTTC,CASSGQGGAGYNEQFF
TRBV29-1,NA,TRBJ2-5,15,NA,TGCAGCGTTCGAGGACAGTTCCAACCTGTAGAGACCCAGTACTTC,CSVRGQFQPVETQYF
TRBV5-4,TRBD1,TRBJ1-1,14,few,TGTGCCAGCAGCCCACAGGGGGCTGACACTGAAGCTTTCTTT,CASSPQGADTEAFF
TRBV18,NA,TRBJ1-5,16,NA,TGTGCCAGCTCACCTCCGAATTCGGGGCCCAATCAGCCCCAGCATTTT,CASSPPNSGPNQPQHF
TRBV27,TRBD2,TRBJ2-5,13,NA,TGTGCCAGCAGAGTAGCGGGGCAAGAGACCCAGTACTTC,CASRVAGQETQYF
TRBV5-6,TRBD1,TRBJ1-6,15,NA,TGTGCCAGCAGCCTGCCGGGACAGGGTAATTCACCCCTCCACTTT,CASSLPGQGNSPLHF
TRBV5-1,TRBD1,TRBJ1-2,13,few,TGCGCCAGCAGCGAGGGACAGGTCTATGGCTACACCTTC,CASSEGQVYGYTF
TRBV19,TRBD1,TRBJ2-7,20,NA,TGTGCCAGTAGTCCCTATGACCTTAGGGGGACAGGGGCTGGAGTCTACGAGCAGTACTTC,CASSPYDLRGTGAGVYEQYF
TRBV30,NA,TRBJ2-5,11,few,TGTGCCTGCCTCGGGACACCCGTGAAGTACTTC,CACLGTPVKYF
TRBV5-1,NA,TRBJ1-4,17,few,TGCGCCAGCAGCTTGGATCCACGACAGGTAGTCCATGAAAAACTGTTTTTT,CASSLDPRQVVHEKLFF
TRBV28,TRBD1,TRBJ2-2,15,few,TGTGCCAGCAGTTTGCTACCCAGGGGGCCCGGGGAGCTGTTTTTT,CASSLLPRGPGELFF
TRBV9,NA,TRBJ1-5,15,few,TGTGCCAGCAGCGTAGGAACGGGTCAGGGTCAGCCCCAGCATTTT,CASSVGTGQGQPQHF
TRBV6-5,NA,TRBJ1-5,14,few,TGTGCCAGCAGTTTCTACAATAGCAATCAGCCCCAGCATTTT,CASSFYNSNQPQHF
TRBV25-1,TRBD1,TRBJ2-5,14,NA,TGTGCCAGCAGTGTTGGACAGGGGGTCGAGACCCAGTACTTC,CASSVGQGVETQYF
TRBV29-1,TRBD1,TRBJ2-1,13,NA,TGCGCCTTTAGGGACAGGGGGTACAATGAGCAGTTCTTC,CAFRDRGYNEQFF
TRBV6-5,TRBD1,TRBJ2-7,14,NA,TGTGCCAGCAGTTACCGGGACAGACTGTACGAGCAGTACTTC,CASSYRDRLYEQYF
TRBV18,TRBD2,TRBJ2-3,15,NA,TGTGCCAGCTCACCCTCTAGCGGGCCGACAGATACGCAGTATTTT,CASSPSSGPTDTQYF
TRBV5-5,NA,TRBJ1-2,14,few,TGTGCCAGCAGCTCCAGCCAGGGCCTGTTAAGCTACACCTTC,CASSSSQGLLSYTF
TRBV25-1,TRBD2,TRBJ2-3,18,few,TGTGCCAGCAGCCAAACTAGCGGGGGTTCTTCTAGCACAGATACGCAGTATTTT,CASSQTSGGSSSTDTQYF
TRBV18,NA,TRBJ1-3,14,NA,TGTGCCAGCTCCGGGACGGCCCCTGGAAACACCATATATTTT,CASSGTAPGNTIYF
TRBV29-1,TRBD1,TRBJ2-3,14,NA,TGCAGCGTGGCCGGACAGGGGGGCACAGATACGCAGTATTTT,CSVAGQGGTDTQYF
TRBV27,NA,TRBJ2-5,11,few,TGTGCCAGCAGGGGTTTCGAGACCCAGTACTTC,CASRGFETQYF
TRBV15,NA,TRBJ2-5,16,few,TGTGCCACCAGCAGAGGGGCAGCGGGTAACCAAGAGACCCAGTACTTC,CATSRGAAGNQETQYF
TRBV4-2,NA,TRBJ2-5,14,NA,TGTGCCAGCAGTTCGGGCAGGCCCCAAGAGACCCAGTACTTC,CASSSGRPQETQYF
TRBV15,NA,TRBJ1-2,15,NA,TGTGCCACCAGCAGAGTGGGAGCGTGGGACTATGGCTACACCTTC,CATSRVGAWDYGYTF